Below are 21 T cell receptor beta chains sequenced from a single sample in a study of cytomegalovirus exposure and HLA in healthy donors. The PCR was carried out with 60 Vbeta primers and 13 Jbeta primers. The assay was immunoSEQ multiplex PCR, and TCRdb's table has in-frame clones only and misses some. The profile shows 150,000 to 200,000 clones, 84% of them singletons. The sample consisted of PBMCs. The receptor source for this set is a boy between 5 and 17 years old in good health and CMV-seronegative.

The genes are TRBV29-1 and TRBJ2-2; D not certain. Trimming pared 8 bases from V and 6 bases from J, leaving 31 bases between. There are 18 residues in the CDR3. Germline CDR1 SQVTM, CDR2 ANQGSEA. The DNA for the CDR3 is TGCAGCACTTCCCCCACACCGGGTCAGCTTGAGGTGGCCGGGGAGCTGTTTTTT. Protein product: CSTSPTPGQLEVAGELFF.

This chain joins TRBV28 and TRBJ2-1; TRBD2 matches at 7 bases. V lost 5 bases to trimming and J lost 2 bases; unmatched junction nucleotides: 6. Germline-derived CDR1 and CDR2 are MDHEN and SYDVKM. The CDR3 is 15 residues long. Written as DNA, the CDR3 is TGTGCCAGCAGTGAAAGCGGGATGCCCTACAATGAGCAGTTCTTC. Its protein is CASSESGMPYNEQFF. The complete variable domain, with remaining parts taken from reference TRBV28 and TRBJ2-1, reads DVKVTQSSRYLVKRTGEKVFLECVQDMDHENMFWYRQDPGLGLRLIYFSYDVKMKEKGDIPEGYSVSREKKERFSLILESASTNQTSMYLCASSESGMPYNEQFFGPGTRLTVL.

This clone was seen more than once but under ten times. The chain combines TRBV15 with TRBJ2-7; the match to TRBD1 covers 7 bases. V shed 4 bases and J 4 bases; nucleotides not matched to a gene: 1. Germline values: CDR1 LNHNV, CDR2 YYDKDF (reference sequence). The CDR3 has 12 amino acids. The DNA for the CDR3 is TGTGCCACCAGCAAGGGGGCTTACGAGCAGTACTTC. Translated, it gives CATSKGAYEQYF. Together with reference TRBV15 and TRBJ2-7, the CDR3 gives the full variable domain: DAMVIQNPRYQVTQFGKPVTLSCSQTLNHNVMYWYQQKSSQAPKLLFHYYDKDFNNEADTPDNFQSRRPNTSFCFLDIRSPGLGDTAMYLCATSKGAYEQYFGPGTRLTVT.

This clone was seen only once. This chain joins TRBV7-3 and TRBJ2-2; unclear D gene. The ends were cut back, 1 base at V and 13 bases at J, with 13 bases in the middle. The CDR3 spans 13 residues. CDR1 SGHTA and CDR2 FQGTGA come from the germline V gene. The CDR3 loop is CASSLRAPGALFF. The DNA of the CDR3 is TGTGCCAGCAGCTTAAGGGCCCCAGGTGCGCTGTTTTTT.

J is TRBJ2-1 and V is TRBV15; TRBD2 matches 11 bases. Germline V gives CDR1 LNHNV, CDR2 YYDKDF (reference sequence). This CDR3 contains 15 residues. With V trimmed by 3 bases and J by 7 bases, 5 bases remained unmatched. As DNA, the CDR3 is TGTGCCACCAGCAGGGGAGTAGCGGGAGGGAATGAGCAGTTCTTC. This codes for CATSRGVAGGNEQFF.

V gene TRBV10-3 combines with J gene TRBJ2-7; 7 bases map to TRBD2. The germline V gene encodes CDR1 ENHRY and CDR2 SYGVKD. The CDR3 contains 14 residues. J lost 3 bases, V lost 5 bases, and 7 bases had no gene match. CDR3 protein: CAISRERDGYEQYF. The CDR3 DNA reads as TGTGCCATCAGTCGGGAGCGGGATGGCTACGAGCAGTACTTC.

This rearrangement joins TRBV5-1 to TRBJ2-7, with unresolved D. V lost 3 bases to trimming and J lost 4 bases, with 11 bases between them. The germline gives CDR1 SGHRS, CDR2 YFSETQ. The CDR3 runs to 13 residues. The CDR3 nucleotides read TGCGCCAGCAGCTCCTCCTTTGAGTACGAGCAGTACTTC. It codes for CASSSSFEYEQYF.

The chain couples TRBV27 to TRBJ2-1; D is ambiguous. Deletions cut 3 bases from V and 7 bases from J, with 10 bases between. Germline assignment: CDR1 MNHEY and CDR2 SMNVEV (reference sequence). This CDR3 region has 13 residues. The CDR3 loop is CASSLSHRNEQFF. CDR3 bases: TGTGCCAGCAGTTTGTCTCACCGGAATGAGCAGTTCTTC.

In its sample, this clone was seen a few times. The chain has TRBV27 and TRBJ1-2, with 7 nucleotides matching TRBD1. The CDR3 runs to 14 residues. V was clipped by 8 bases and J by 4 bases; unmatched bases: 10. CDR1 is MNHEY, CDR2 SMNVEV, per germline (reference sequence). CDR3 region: CASRPTGPVYGYTF. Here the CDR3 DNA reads TGTGCCAGCCGGCCGACAGGGCCAGTCTATGGCTACACCTTC.

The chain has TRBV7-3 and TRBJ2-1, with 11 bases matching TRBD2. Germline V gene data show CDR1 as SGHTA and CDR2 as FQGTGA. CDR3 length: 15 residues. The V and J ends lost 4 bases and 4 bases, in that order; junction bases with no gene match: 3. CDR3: CASSSGTSGYNEQFF. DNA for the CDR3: TGTGCCAGCAGCTCCGGGACTAGCGGATACAATGAGCAGTTCTTC.

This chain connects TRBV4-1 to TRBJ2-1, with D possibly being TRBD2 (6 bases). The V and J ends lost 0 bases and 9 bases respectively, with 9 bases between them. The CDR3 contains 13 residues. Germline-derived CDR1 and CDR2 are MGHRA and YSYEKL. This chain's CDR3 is CASSQDRGGEQFF. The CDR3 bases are TGCGCCAGCAGCCAAGATCGGGGAGGTGAGCAGTTCTTC.

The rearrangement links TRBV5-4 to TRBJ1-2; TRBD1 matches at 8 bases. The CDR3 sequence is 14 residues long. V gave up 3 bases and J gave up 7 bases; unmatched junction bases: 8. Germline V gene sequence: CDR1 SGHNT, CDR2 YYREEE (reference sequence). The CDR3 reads CASSSATGVAGYTF. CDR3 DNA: TGTGCCAGCAGCTCTGCGACAGGGGTGGCTGGCTACACCTTC.

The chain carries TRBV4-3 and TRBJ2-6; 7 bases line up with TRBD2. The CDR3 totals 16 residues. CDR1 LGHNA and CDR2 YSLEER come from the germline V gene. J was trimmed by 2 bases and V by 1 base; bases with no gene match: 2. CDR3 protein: CASSQVAGAGANVLTF. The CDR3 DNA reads TGCGCCAGCAGCCAAGTGGCGGGGGCTGGGGCCAACGTCCTGACTTTC.

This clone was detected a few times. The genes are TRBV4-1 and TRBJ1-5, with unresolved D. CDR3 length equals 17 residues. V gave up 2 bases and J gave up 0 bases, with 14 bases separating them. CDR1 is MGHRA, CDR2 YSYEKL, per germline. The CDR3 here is CASSQRSRAGSNQPQHF. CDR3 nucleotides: TGCGCCAGCAGCCAACGCTCCCGGGCGGGTAGCAATCAGCCCCAGCATTTT.

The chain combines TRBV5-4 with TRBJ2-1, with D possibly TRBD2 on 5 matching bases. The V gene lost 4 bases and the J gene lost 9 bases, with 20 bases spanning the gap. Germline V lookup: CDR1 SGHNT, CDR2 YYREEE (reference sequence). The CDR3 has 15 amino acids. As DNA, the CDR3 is TGTGCCAGCAGCGGGAGTACACTGACGTCGTCTGAGCAGTTCTTC. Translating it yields CASSGSTLTSSEQFF.

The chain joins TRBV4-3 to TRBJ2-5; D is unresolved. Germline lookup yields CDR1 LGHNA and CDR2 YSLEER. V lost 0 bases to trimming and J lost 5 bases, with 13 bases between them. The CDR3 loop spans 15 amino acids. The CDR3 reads CASSQESRGWETQYF. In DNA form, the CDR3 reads TGCGCCAGCAGCCAAGAGTCTCGCGGCTGGGAGACCCAGTACTTC.

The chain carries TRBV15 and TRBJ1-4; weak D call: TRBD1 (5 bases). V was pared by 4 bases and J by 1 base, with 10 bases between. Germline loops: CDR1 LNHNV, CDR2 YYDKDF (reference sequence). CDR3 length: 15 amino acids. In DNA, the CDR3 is TGTGCCACCAGCACCCGCGGACAAACTAATGAAAAACTGTTTTTT. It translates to CATSTRGQTNEKLFF.

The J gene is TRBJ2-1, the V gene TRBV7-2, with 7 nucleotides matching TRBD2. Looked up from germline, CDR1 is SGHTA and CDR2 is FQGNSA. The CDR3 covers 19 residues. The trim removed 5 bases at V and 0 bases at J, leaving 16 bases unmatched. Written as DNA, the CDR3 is TGTGCCAGCAGCCCAAGAGGACTAGTTAAGGTCGGCTCCTACAATGAGCAGTTCTTC. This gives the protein CASSPRGLVKVGSYNEQFF.

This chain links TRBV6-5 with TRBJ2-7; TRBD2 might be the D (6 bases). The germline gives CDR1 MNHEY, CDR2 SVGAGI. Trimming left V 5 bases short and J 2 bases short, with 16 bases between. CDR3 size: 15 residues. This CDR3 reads CASSISAGSPYEQYF. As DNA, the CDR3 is TGTGCCAGCAGTATTTCCGCGGGGAGTCCCTACGAGCAGTACTTC.

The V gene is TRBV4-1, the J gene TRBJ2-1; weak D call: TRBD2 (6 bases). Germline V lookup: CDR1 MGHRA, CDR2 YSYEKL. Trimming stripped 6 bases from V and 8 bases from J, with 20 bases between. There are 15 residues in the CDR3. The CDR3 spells CASRPIAEYVDEQFF. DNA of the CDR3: TGCGCCAGCAGACCTATAGCGGAGTATGTGGATGAGCAGTTCTTC.

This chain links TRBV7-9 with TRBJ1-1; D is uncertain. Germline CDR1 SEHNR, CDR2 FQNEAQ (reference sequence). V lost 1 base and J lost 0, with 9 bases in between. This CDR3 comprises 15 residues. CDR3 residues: CASSLVVRMNTEAFF. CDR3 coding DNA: TGTGCCAGCAGCTTAGTTGTGCGGATGAACACTGAAGCTTTCTTT.